The rows below give T cell receptor beta chains drawn from one sample of a study of cytomegalovirus exposure and HLA in healthy donors. Some clones are missing from TCRdb's copy, which holds only in-frame ones; the method was immunoSEQ multiplex PCR. Of about 21,000 clones listed, around 77% are singletons. The sequencing sample was made of PBMCs. The receptors here all came from a man in his sixties in good health and CMV-seronegative. The CDR3 runs from the conserved cysteine through the conserved F or W. The order of the fields is V gene, J gene, clone size, D gene, CDR3 DNA, CDR3 protein. A D gene is named only where the DNA matches it firmly. Expanded clones are given a class, and other clones once, few, many or no size at all.

v_call: TRBV7-9; j_call: TRBJ2-3; clone_size: NA; d_call: TRBD1; cdr3_nt: TGTGCCAGCAGCAGGGACAGGGGAAGAGATACGCAGTATTTT; cdr3_aa: CASSRDRGRDTQYF
v_call: TRBV12-2; j_call: TRBJ2-4; clone_size: NA; d_call: NA; cdr3_nt: TGTGCAAGTCGCTTAGTGAACGCGGTAGCGGTGTTAGCCAAAAACATTCAGTACTTC; cdr3_aa: CASRLVNAVAVLAKNIQYF
v_call: TRBV19; j_call: TRBJ1-5; clone_size: NA; d_call: NA; cdr3_nt: TGTGCCAGTAGTATTAGGGGGAATCAGCCCCAGCATTTT; cdr3_aa: CASSIRGNQPQHF
v_call: TRBV5-6; j_call: TRBJ1-6; clone_size: few; d_call: TRBD1; cdr3_nt: TGTGCCAGCAGCTTGCTGGGACAGGGGTATTCACCCCTCCACTTT; cdr3_aa: CASSLLGQGYSPLHF
v_call: TRBV6-5; j_call: TRBJ1-2; clone_size: NA; d_call: NA; cdr3_nt: TGTGCCAGCAGGACAGGAAACTTCTATGGCTACACCTTC; cdr3_aa: CASRTGNFYGYTF
v_call: TRBV28; j_call: TRBJ1-4; clone_size: NA; d_call: TRBD1; cdr3_nt: TGTGCCAGCAAGTCCCCAGGGGGAGGCGAAAAACTGTTTTTT; cdr3_aa: CASKSPGGGEKLFF
v_call: TRBV30; j_call: TRBJ1-5; clone_size: NA; d_call: NA; cdr3_nt: TGTGCCTGGAGTTGGACAGAGAATCAGCCCCAGCATTTT; cdr3_aa: CAWSWTENQPQHF
v_call: TRBV28; j_call: TRBJ2-7; clone_size: NA; d_call: NA; cdr3_nt: TGTCCCAGCAGTTTATTCGGGATGGGGACCTACGAGCAGTACTTC; cdr3_aa: CPSSLFGMGTYEQYF
v_call: TRBV2; j_call: TRBJ1-1; clone_size: NA; d_call: NA; cdr3_nt: TGTGCCAGCAGTGAAGCGGGTGGTCCAGCGGACACTGAAGCTTTCTTT; cdr3_aa: CASSEAGGPADTEAFF
v_call: TRBV7-9; j_call: TRBJ2-7; clone_size: NA; d_call: NA; cdr3_nt: TGTGCCAGCAGCTTAGCTGGCCGCTACGAGCAGTACTTC; cdr3_aa: CASSLAGRYEQYF